Sequencing of this TCR beta chain was carried out in a study of long-term antiretroviral therapy in people with HIV. Study-level background: The oldest specimens predate the 2015 immediate-ART recommendation by about a decade.

V lost 4 bases and J lost 2; bases outside the gene matches: 5. The CDR3 is made up of 14 amino acids. Germline V gene sequence: CDR1 LGHNA, CDR2 YNFKEQ. A note on this clone: Its cognate antigen is unknown.

The study's findings and limits: Blood obtained between about 2004 and 2017 may reflect older ART regimens.

The libraries were made with immunoSEQ v3.0 at survey level. Clones were sequenced by immunoSEQ multiplex PCR, and TCRdb holds only the in-frame ones, with some missing. The sample shows 25,000 to 35,000 clones, approximately 80% of them seen only once. One or more pre-ART and two or more post-ART PBMC samples were available from each donor. This chain connects TRBV4-2 to TRBJ2-7; 7 bases map to TRBD1. The sample consisted of unsorted PBMCs, taken 3.1 years after starting antiretroviral therapy. This sequence originates from a woman aged 45-59 years with HIV. CDR3 bases: TGTGCCAGCAGCCCGCGACAGGGAACCTACGAGCAGTACTTC. Its protein is CASSPRQGTYEQYF.